Listed below are T cell receptor beta chains from one sample, sequenced in a study of beta chain features in type 1 diabetes. The data were produced by immunoSEQ multiplex PCR, yet TCRdb's version contains in-frame clones alone and is incomplete. This table has 300,000 to 450,000 clones, 10% to 15% appearing once. Sequencing was carried out using naive CD4+ T cells from blood. These receptors were collected from a woman in her late teens or twenties with type 1 diabetes. Both conserved end residues are part of each CDR3. D genes are given only for firm matches. Clone size is stated in some rows and not others, as once, few, many or a class when expanded.

D gene,V gene,J gene,clone size,CDR3 DNA,CDR3 protein
TRBD2,TRBV7-2,TRBJ2-1,few,TGTGCCAGCAGCTTATTGGTTGTGACTAGCGGGGGGGCAGTTGAGCAGTTCTTC,CASSLLVVTSGGAVEQFF
-,TRBV27,TRBJ2-7,-,TGTGCCAGCAGCCCTCGACCGACCCTACGACTCCACGAGCAGTACTTC,CASSPRPTLRLHEQYF
TRBD1,TRBV7-9,TRBJ1-4,-,TGTGCCAGCAGCAAGGGACAGGGAAAGAATGAAAAACTGTTTTTT,CASSKGQGKNEKLFF
TRBD2,TRBV5-1,TRBJ2-3,few,TGCGCCAGCAGCCTTGGGACTAGCGGGAGTCACGGAGATACGCAGTATTTT,CASSLGTSGSHGDTQYF
TRBD1,TRBV9,TRBJ2-6,few,TGTGCCAGCAGCGTGGGGACAGAAAGCTCTGGGGCCAACGTCCTGACTTTC,CASSVGTESSGANVLTF
TRBD1,TRBV10-3,TRBJ2-2,-,TGTGCCATCAGGAACAGGGGGCAAACCGGGGAGCTGTTTTTT,CAIRNRGQTGELFF
TRBD2,TRBV5-4,TRBJ2-7,-,TGTGCCAGCAGCCATCGAGTTAGCGGGGCCTACGAGCAGTACTTC,CASSHRVSGAYEQYF
TRBD1,TRBV15,TRBJ2-6,few,TGTGCCACCAGCAGAGGTGTCCCGGGACAGACGATAAGCTCTGGGGCCAACGTCCTGACTTTC,CATSRGVPGQTISSGANVLTF
TRBD2,TRBV30,TRBJ2-3,few,TGTGCCTGGGGGAGGGGCGGGACGACAGATACGCAGTATTTT,CAWGRGGTTDTQYF
-,TRBV4-3,TRBJ2-7,-,TGCGCCAGCAGCGAGGCAGTAACCTACGAGCAGTACTTC,CASSEAVTYEQYF
-,TRBV29-1,TRBJ2-3,-,TGCAGCGCCCCCGGTAGGGGGTCGGGCACAGATACGCAGTATTTT,CSAPGRGSGTDTQYF
-,TRBV4-2,TRBJ2-3,few,TGTGCCAGCAGCCAAGCCGGCGGGACGACAGATACGCAGTATTTT,CASSQAGGTTDTQYF
-,TRBV6-5,TRBJ2-7,few,TGTGCCGTATGGTCGGGCAGGGAAAGCTACGAGCAGTACTTC,CAVWSGRESYEQYF
-,TRBV29-1,TRBJ1-4,-,TGCAGCGTTGAATGGTCGGATGAAAAACTGTTTTTT,CSVEWSDEKLFF
-,TRBV19,TRBJ2-3,-,TGTGCCAGTAGTATAACAGTATCAGATACGCAGTATTTT,CASSITVSDTQYF
TRBD1,TRBV5-6,TRBJ1-2,-,TGTGCCAGCAGCTTCCGGGACAGGGGAGGGAACACCTTC,CASSFRDRGGNTF
TRBD1,TRBV10-3,TRBJ2-7,-,TGTGCCATCAGTGGACAGGGCTACGAGCAGTACTTC,CAISGQGYEQYF
-,TRBV23-1,TRBJ2-5,few,TGCGCCAGCAGTCACCACCGGGGGACCGGGGAGACCCAGTACTTC,CASSHHRGTGETQYF
TRBD1,TRBV19,TRBJ1-5,-,TGTGCCAGTAGTCGGGGGACAGGGGTCGATCAGCCCCAGCATTTT,CASSRGTGVDQPQHF
-,TRBV5-4,TRBJ1-4,-,TGTGCCAGCAGGGATCGAGGGGAAAAACTGTTTTTT,CASRDRGEKLFF
-,TRBV27,TRBJ1-1,-,TGTGCCAGCTGGACAGATTTGAACACTGAAGCTTTCTTT,CASWTDLNTEAFF
-,TRBV10-3,TRBJ2-7,few,TGTGCCATCAGTGGACAGGATGGCTCCGAGCAGTACTTC,CAISGQDGSEQYF
-,TRBV15,TRBJ2-1,few,TGTGCCACCAGCCAGGGGTACAATGAGCAGTTCTTC,CATSQGYNEQFF
TRBD2,TRBV28,TRBJ2-7,few,TGTGCCAGCAGTTTAGCCGGGACTACGGGGGAGCAGTACTTC,CASSLAGTTGEQYF
TRBD2,TRBV5-4,TRBJ2-7,-,TGTGCCAGCAGCGGAGCGGGAGGGCCCTACGAGCAGTACTTC,CASSGAGGPYEQYF
-,TRBV10-3,TRBJ2-7,-,TGTGCCATCAGTGTTCCCGGGACATTATACGAGCAGTACTTC,CAISVPGTLYEQYF
-,TRBV5-6,TRBJ1-1,-,TGTGCCAGCAGCTTGACAGGTGAAGCTTTCTTT,CASSLTGEAFF
-,TRBV25-1,TRBJ1-2,few,TGTGCCAGCAGTGAAACCCAGAACTATGGCTACACCTTC,CASSETQNYGYTF
-,TRBV7-2,TRBJ2-3,-,TGTGCCAGCAGCACGACAGCTCTGGGATCAGATACGCAGTATTTT,CASSTTALGSDTQYF
TRBD2,TRBV4-3,TRBJ2-3,-,TGCGCCAGCAGCCTCAGGACTAGCGGGACCACAGATACGCAGTATTTT,CASSLRTSGTTDTQYF
-,TRBV6-5,TRBJ1-1,few,TGTGCCAGCAGTCGGGGACAGAACACTGAAGCTTTCTTT,CASSRGQNTEAFF
-,TRBV6-1,TRBJ2-7,few,TGTGCCAGCAGTGAATTGGAGGGTGGCAACTATGTAGGGGAGCAGTACTTC,CASSELEGGNYVGEQYF
TRBD1,TRBV29-1,TRBJ1-1,-,TGCAGCGTACCGGGACAGGGGCCTGAAGCTTTCTTT,CSVPGQGPEAFF
TRBD2,TRBV5-4,TRBJ2-7,few,TGTGCCAGCAGCGGGGGACTAGCGGGATCCTACGAGCAGTACTTC,CASSGGLAGSYEQYF
-,TRBV30,TRBJ2-5,few,TGTGCCTGGAGTATTAGCGTGGGGGAGACCCAGTACTTC,CAWSISVGETQYF
-,TRBV5-4,TRBJ1-3,few,TGTGCCGCGGGGGTTTTCTCTGGAAACACCATATATTTT,CAAGVFSGNTIYF
-,TRBV5-4,TRBJ2-6,-,TGTGCCAGCAGCTTCCGACAGGACAACTCTGGGGCCAACGTCCTGACTTTC,CASSFRQDNSGANVLTF
-,TRBV14,TRBJ1-2,-,TGTGCCAGCAGCCGGACAGATGGCTACACCTTC,CASSRTDGYTF
-,TRBV6-6,TRBJ2-7,-,TGTGCCAGCAGTTACGAACTAGGCTCCTACGAGCAGTACTTC,CASSYELGSYEQYF
TRBD1,TRBV11-2,TRBJ2-7,-,TGTGCCAGCAGCTTGATGGGGACAGGGCCGTACGAGCAGTACTTC,CASSLMGTGPYEQYF
-,TRBV7-3,TRBJ2-5,-,TGTGCCAGCAGCTCGACGGAGGTTGGGACCCAGTACTTC,CASSSTEVGTQYF
-,TRBV6-6,TRBJ2-1,-,TGTGCCAGCAGTCCAGGGGTGGGTAATGAGCAGTTCTTC,CASSPGVGNEQFF
-,TRBV6-5,TRBJ1-4,-,TGTGCCAGCAGTTACGCTCTGGGGGGGAATGAAAAACTGTTTTTT,CASSYALGGNEKLFF
-,TRBV21-1,TRBJ2-2,-,TGTGCCTCCAGAAGGGGCAGGGGGTCCACCGGGGAGCTGTTTTTT,CASRRGRGSTGELFF
TRBD1,TRBV9,TRBJ2-7,-,TGTGCCAGCAGCGTAGGACAGGGCGTAGGCTACGAGCAGTACTTC,CASSVGQGVGYEQYF
-,TRBV7-2,TRBJ1-4,few,TGTGCCAGCAGCTTAGGGTACGACAGTGCAAATGAAAAACTGTTTTTT,CASSLGYDSANEKLFF
TRBD1,TRBV6-5,TRBJ2-5,-,TGTGCCAGCAGTCGGACAGGGGGCCCTCCGACCCAGTACTTC,CASSRTGGPPTQYF
-,TRBV14,TRBJ2-1,few,TGTGCCAGCAGCCTGACCCGGGGAACGGAGCAGTTCTTC,CASSLTRGTEQFF